A selection of T cell receptor beta chains follows, all from one sample in a study of cytomegalovirus exposure and HLA in healthy donors. Repertoires were generated with immunoSEQ multiplex PCR, while TCRdb's copy carries only in-frame clones and drops some. The ten top clones account for roughly 1.3%, within a sample of about 170,000 clones. The source material was PBMCs. Source of these receptors: a woman aged 55-70 years in good health and CMV-seronegative. The CDR3 runs from the conserved cysteine through the conserved F or W. The D gene is left open where the match is weak.

>TRBV7-3|.|TRBJ1-6
CASSLGGYNSPLHF
TGTGCCAGCAGCTTGGGGGGGTATAATTCACCCCTCCACTTT
>TRBV11-2|TRBD2|TRBJ2-1
CASSQTLAGAFNEQFF
TGTGCCAGCAGCCAAACCCTAGCGGGGGCATTCAATGAGCAGTTCTTC
>TRBV4-1|TRBD1|TRBJ2-2
CASSPQGAGGELFF
TGCGCCAGCAGCCCCCAGGGGGCGGGCGGGGAGCTGTTTTTT
>TRBV27|TRBD1|TRBJ1-2
CASSSTGANYGYTF
TGTGCCAGCAGTTCGACAGGGGCGAACTATGGCTACACCTTC
>TRBV18|TRBD1|TRBJ2-3
CASSPLWTGGLYEADTQYF
TGTGCCAGCTCACCACTATGGACAGGGGGACTTTATGAGGCAGATACGCAGTATTTT
>TRBV15|TRBD2|TRBJ2-7
CATQRLAGVYEQYF
TGTGCCACCCAACGACTAGCGGGAGTTTACGAGCAGTACTTC
>TRBV7-8|TRBD1|TRBJ2-7
CASSLGQGAYEQYF
TGTGCCAGCAGCTTAGGACAGGGGGCCTACGAGCAGTACTTC
>TRBV5-4|TRBD2|TRBJ2-3
CASSSAGGRRTDTQYF
TGTGCCAGCAGCTCGGCCGGGGGGAGGCGCACAGATACGCAGTATTTT
>TRBV16|.|TRBJ1-5
CASSRWTGGDQPQHF
TGTGCCAGCAGCCGCTGGACGGGGGGGGATCAGCCCCAGCATTTT
>TRBV4-1|TRBD1|TRBJ1-5
CASSQYDRGAEPQHF
TGCGCCAGCAGCCAGTACGACAGGGGCGCTGAGCCCCAGCATTTT
>TRBV5-5|TRBD2|TRBJ2-2
CASSSLAGTNTGELFF
TGTGCCAGCAGCTCCCTAGCGGGGACGAACACCGGGGAGCTGTTTTTT
>TRBV5-1|.|TRBJ2-5
CASSRGNGGGETQYF
TGCGCCAGCAGCCGAGGGAACGGGGGTGGAGAGACCCAGTACTTC
>TRBV11-2|TRBD2|TRBJ2-1
CASSLGAGLLTMRQFF
TGTGCCAGCAGCTTAGGGGCGGGACTACTTACAATGAGGCAGTTCTTC
>TRBV4-1|.|TRBJ1-5
CASSQDREGGRPQHF
TGCGCCAGCAGCCAAGATCGGGAAGGGGGTCGGCCCCAGCATTTT
>TRBV9|.|TRBJ2-2
CASSWAGTAGELFF
TGTGCCAGCAGCTGGGCGGGGACTGCCGGGGAGCTGTTTTTT
>TRBV5-4|.|TRBJ1-2
CASSRGETYGYTF
TGTGCCAGCAGTCGGGGAGAGACGTATGGCTACACCTTC
>TRBV6-6|TRBD1|TRBJ1-5
CASSHPTGDNQPQHF
TGTGCCAGCAGCCACCCTACAGGGGATAATCAGCCCCAGCATTTT
>TRBV10-3|.|TRBJ2-2
CAISTAGTPTGELFF
TGTGCCATCAGTACAGCCGGGACACCCACCGGGGAGCTGTTTTTT
>TRBV19|TRBD1|TRBJ1-2
CASSIDHWGQGNGYTF
TGTGCCAGTAGTATAGATCATTGGGGACAGGGAAATGGCTACACCTTC
>TRBV5-1|.|TRBJ2-2
CASSLAASSTGELFF
TGCGCCAGCAGCTTGGCCGCGTCTTCCACCGGGGAGCTGTTTTTT
>TRBV2|TRBD2|TRBJ2-1
CASTGLAGGEQFF
TGTGCCAGCACGGGACTAGCGGGAGGAGAGCAGTTCTTC
>TRBV5-5|TRBD1|TRBJ1-2
CASSLALNAGGNYGYTF
TGTGCCAGCAGCTTGGCCCTGAATGCAGGGGGGAACTATGGCTACACCTTC
>TRBV5-1|.|TRBJ2-3
CASSLGGVPANWYF
TGCGCCAGCAGCTTGGGGGGGGTCCCAGCAAATTGGTATTTT
>TRBV7-6|TRBD1|TRBJ2-3
CASRELGQGGRVTDTQYF
TGTGCCAGCAGAGAGCTAGGACAGGGGGGCCGGGTAACAGATACGCAGTATTTT
>TRBV5-4|TRBD1|TRBJ1-2
CASSAGGGYGYTF
TGTGCCAGCAGCGCAGGGGGTGGGTATGGCTACACCTTC
>TRBV7-8|.|TRBJ1-5
CASSSRQGNQPQHF
TGTGCCAGCAGCTCAAGACAGGGCAATCAGCCCCAGCATTTT
>TRBV7-2|TRBD1|TRBJ1-5
CASSPDRDQPQHF
TGTGCCAGCAGCCCGGACAGGGATCAGCCCCAGCATTTT
>TRBV18|TRBD2|TRBJ2-3
CASSPTSGDATDTQYF
TGTGCCAGCTCACCAACTAGCGGGGACGCCACAGATACGCAGTATTTT
>TRBV10-3|.|TRBJ1-2
CAISEMGARHTF
TGTGCCATCAGTGAGATGGGAGCTCGACATACCTTC
>TRBV5-4|.|TRBJ2-7
CASSTVDSGREQYF
TGTGCCAGCAGCACCGTGGACAGCGGCCGCGAGCAGTACTTC
>TRBV19|.|TRBJ2-5
CATAEGGTVIQTQYF
TGTGCCACCGCGGAGGGTGGGACGGTTATACAGACCCAGTACTTC
>TRBV2|.|TRBJ2-1
CASRGTGGDEQFF
TGTGCCAGCAGGGGGACTGGAGGGGATGAGCAGTTCTTC
>TRBV4-1|.|TRBJ1-4
CASKGPYATNEKLFF
TGCGCCAGCAAGGGGCCGTATGCAACTAATGAAAAACTGTTTTTT
>TRBV6-5|.|TRBJ1-1
CASSLEGEGTEAFF
TGTGCCAGCAGTTTGGAGGGGGAGGGCACTGAAGCTTTCTTT
>TRBV7-9|.|TRBJ1-1
CASSSQASNTEAFF
TGTGCCAGCAGCTCTCAAGCATCGAACACTGAAGCTTTCTTT
>TRBV5-1|TRBD2|TRBJ2-1
CASRLANSYNEQFF
TGCGCCAGCAGACTAGCGAACTCCTACAATGAGCAGTTCTTC
>TRBV6-6|.|TRBJ2-7
CASSYSTASYEQYF
TGTGCCAGCAGTTACTCGACAGCCTCCTACGAGCAGTACTTC
>TRBV9|.|TRBJ1-2
CASNREGATYGYTF
TGTGCCAGCAATCGAGAAGGGGCGACCTATGGCTACACCTTC
>TRBV5-6|.|TRBJ1-2
CASSLNRRSNYGYTF
TGTGCCAGCAGCTTGAACAGAAGATCTAACTATGGCTACACCTTC
>TRBV7-2|.|TRBJ2-7
CASSSGFSYEQYF
TGTGCCAGCAGTTCGGGATTCAGCTACGAGCAGTACTTC
>TRBV28|.|TRBJ2-3
CASGGGADTQYF
TGTGCCAGCGGAGGGGGCGCAGATACGCAGTATTTT
>TRBV5-1|TRBD1|TRBJ2-7
CASSFRTGASYEQYF
TGCGCCAGCAGCTTTCGGACAGGGGCCTCCTACGAGCAGTACTTC
>TRBV10-1|TRBD1|TRBJ2-3
CASSDDRASEDTQYF
TGCGCCAGCAGTGACGACAGGGCCTCGGAAGATACGCAGTATTTT
>TRBV19|.|TRBJ2-7
CASSIDLRYEQYF
TGTGCCAGTAGTATAGATCTGCGCTACGAGCAGTACTTC
>TRBV18|.|TRBJ2-7
CASSPLRTGVYEQYF
TGTGCCAGCTCACCACTCCGGACCGGGGTCTACGAGCAGTACTTC
>TRBV5-5|.|TRBJ1-6
CASSATPGFSNSPLHF
TGTGCCAGCAGCGCGACACCAGGGTTTTCAAATTCACCCCTCCACTTT
>TRBV5-1|TRBD1|TRBJ2-7
CASSSGQGYEQYF
TGCGCCAGCAGCTCCGGACAGGGGTACGAGCAGTACTTC
>TRBV11-2|.|TRBJ2-5
CASSLVGQSGRETQYF
TGTGCCAGCAGCTTAGTTGGTCAGTCGGGTCGAGAGACCCAGTACTTC
>TRBV5-1|TRBD2|TRBJ2-2
CASSFRGGNTGELFF
TGCGCCAGCAGCTTTCGCGGGGGAAACACCGGGGAGCTGTTTTTT
>TRBV9|.|TRBJ1-1
CASSAYRATEAFF
TGTGCCAGCAGCGCGTACAGGGCCACTGAAGCTTTCTTT
>TRBV7-2|.|TRBJ2-5
CASSPWTAQETQYF
TGTGCCAGCAGCCCGTGGACTGCACAAGAGACCCAGTACTTC
>TRBV7-3|.|TRBJ2-4
CASSLSGSKNIQYF
TGTGCCAGCAGCCTAAGTGGGAGCAAAAACATTCAGTACTTC
>TRBV5-4|TRBD2|TRBJ2-2
CASSFKPGTSGYFISGELFF
TGTGCCAGCAGCTTTAAACCCGGGACTAGCGGGTATTTTATCTCCGGGGAGCTGTTTTTT
>TRBV9|.|TRBJ1-1
CASTSGTLNTEAFF
TGTGCCAGCACCTCCGGGACATTGAACACTGAAGCTTTCTTT
>TRBV7-9|TRBD2|TRBJ2-1
CASSPLTSGRVDEQFF
TGTGCCAGCAGCCCGCTGACTAGCGGGAGGGTCGATGAGCAGTTCTTC
>TRBV5-6|.|TRBJ2-7
CASSFWRQRSYEQYF
TGTGCCAGCAGCTTCTGGAGGCAGCGCTCCTACGAGCAGTACTTC